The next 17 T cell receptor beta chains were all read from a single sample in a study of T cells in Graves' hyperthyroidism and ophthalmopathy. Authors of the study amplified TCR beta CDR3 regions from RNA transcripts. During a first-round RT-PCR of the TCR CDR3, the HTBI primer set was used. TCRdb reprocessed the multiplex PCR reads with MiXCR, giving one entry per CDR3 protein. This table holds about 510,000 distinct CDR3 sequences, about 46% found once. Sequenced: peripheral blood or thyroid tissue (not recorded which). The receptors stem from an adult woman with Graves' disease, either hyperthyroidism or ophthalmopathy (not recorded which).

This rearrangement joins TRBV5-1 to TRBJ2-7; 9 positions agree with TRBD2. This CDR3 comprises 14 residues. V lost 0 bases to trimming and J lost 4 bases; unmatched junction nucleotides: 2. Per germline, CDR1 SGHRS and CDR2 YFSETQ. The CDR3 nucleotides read TGCGCCAGCAGCTTGGTGGGACTAGCATACGAGCAGTACTTC. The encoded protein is CASSLVGLAYEQYF.

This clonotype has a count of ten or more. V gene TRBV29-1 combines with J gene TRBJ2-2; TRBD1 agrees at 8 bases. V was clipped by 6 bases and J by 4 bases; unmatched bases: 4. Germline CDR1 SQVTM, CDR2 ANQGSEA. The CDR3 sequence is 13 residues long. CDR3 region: CSVGQGSTGELFF. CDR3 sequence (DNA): TGCAGCGTCGGACAGGGCAGCACCGGGGAGCTGTTTTTT.

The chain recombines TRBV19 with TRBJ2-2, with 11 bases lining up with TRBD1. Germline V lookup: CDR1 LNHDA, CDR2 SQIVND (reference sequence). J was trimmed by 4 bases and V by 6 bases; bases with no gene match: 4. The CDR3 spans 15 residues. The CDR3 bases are TGTGCCAGTAGGGACAGGGGGCTCAGCACCGGGGAGCTGTTTTTT. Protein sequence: CASRDRGLSTGELFF.

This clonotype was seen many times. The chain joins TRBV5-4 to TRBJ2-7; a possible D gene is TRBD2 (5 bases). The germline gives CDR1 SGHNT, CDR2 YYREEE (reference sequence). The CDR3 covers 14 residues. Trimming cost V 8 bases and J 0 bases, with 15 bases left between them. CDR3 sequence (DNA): TGTGCCAGTAAGGCGGCGGGCTCCTCCTACGAGCAGTACTTC. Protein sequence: CASKAAGSSYEQYF.

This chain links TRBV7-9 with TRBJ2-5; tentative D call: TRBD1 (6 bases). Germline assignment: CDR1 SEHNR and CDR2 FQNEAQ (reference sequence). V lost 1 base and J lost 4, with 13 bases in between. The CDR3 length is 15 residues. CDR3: CASSLVARGGETQYF. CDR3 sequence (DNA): TGTGCCAGCAGCTTAGTGGCCAGAGGGGGAGAGACCCAGTACTTC.

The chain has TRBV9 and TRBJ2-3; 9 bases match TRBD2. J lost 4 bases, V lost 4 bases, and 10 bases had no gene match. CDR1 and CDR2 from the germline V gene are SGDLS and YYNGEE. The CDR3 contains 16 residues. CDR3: CASSPFIAGVSDTQYF. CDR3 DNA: TGTGCCAGCAGCCCCTTTATAGCGGGAGTGTCAGATACGCAGTATTTT.

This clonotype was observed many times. CDR3 DNA sequence: TGTGCCACCAGTGACCCTGGGACTAGCGGACAGACCCAGTACTTC. This gives the protein CATSDPGTSGQTQYF. The chain carries TRBV24-1 and TRBJ2-5; 11 bases line up with TRBD2. Germline trimming cut 4 bases from V and 6 bases from J; bases unmatched to any gene: 6. The CDR3 is 15 residues long. Germline CDR1 KGHDR, CDR2 SFDVKD.

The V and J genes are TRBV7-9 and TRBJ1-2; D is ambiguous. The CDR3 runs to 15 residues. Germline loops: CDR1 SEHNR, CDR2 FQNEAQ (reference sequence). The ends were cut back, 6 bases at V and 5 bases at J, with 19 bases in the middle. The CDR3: CASSLKSALGYGYTF. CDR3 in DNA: TGTGCCAGCAGTTTAAAGTCAGCGCTTGGGTATGGCTACACCTTC.

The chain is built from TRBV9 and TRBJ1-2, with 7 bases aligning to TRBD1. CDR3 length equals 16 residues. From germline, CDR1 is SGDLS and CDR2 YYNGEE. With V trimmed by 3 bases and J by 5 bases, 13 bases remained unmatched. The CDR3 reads CASSADRAVASYGYTF. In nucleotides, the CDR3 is TGTGCCAGCAGCGCCGACAGGGCAGTCGCCTCATATGGCTACACCTTC.

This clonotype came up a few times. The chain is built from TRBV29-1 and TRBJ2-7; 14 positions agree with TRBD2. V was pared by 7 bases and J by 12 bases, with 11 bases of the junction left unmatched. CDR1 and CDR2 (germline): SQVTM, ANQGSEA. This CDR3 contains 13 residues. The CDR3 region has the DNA TGCAGCGCGACACCTGGGACTAGCGGGAGTAGGTACTTC. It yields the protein CSATPGTSGSRYF.

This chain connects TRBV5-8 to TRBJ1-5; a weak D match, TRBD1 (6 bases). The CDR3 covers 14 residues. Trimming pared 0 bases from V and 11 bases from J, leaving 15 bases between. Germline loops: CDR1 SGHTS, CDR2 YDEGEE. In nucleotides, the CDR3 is TGTGCCAGCAGCTTGGCCGGAGGGGGATCGTCCCAGCATTTT. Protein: CASSLAGGGSSQHF.

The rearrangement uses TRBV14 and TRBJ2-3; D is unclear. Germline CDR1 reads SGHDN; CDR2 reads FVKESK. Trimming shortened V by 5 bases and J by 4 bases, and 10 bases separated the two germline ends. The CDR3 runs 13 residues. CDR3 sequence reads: CASSTTGPDTQYF. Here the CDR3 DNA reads TGTGCCAGCAGCACCACCGGCCCAGATACGCAGTATTTT.

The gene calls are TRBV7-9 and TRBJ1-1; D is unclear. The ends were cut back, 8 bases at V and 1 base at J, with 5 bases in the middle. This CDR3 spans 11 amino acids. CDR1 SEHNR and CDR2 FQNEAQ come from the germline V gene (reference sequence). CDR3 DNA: TGTGCCAGCGTGGAGAACACTGAAGCTTTCTTT. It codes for CASVENTEAFF. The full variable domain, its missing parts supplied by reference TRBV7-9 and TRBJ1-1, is DTGVSQNPRHKITKRGQNVTFRCDPISEHNRLYWYRQTLGQGPEFLTYFQNEAQLEKSRLLSDRFSAERPKGSFSTLEIQRTEQGDSAMYLCASVENTEAFFGQGTRLTVV.

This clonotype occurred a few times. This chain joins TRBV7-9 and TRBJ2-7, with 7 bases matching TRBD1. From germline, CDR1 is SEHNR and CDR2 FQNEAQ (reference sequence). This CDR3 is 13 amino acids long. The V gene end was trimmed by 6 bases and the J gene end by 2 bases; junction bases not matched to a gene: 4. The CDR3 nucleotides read TGTGCCAGCAGGAGGGGACAGACCTACGAGCAGTACTTC. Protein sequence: CASRRGQTYEQYF.

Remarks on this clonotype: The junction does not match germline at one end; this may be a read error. This CDR3 reads CASSQGGGLTQPQHF. CDR3 coding DNA: TGCGCCAGCAGCCAAGGGGGGGGGTTGACGCAGCCCCAGCATTTT. The chain recombines TRBV7-9 with TRBJ1-5; tentative D call: TRBD1 (6 bases). The germline CDR1 and CDR2 sequences are SEHNR and FQNEAQ (reference sequence). This CDR3 spans 15 amino acids.

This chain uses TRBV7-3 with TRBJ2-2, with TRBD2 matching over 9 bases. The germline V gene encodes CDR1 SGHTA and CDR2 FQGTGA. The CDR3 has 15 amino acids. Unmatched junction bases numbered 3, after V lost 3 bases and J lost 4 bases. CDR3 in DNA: TGTGCCAGCAGCTTGGGCGGGAGGGGCACCGGGGAGCTGTTTTTT. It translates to CASSLGGRGTGELFF.

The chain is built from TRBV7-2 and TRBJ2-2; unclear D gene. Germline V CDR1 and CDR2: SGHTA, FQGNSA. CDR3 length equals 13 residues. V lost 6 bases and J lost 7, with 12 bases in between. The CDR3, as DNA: TGTGCCAGCAGTCCGATATTTAGCGGGGAGCTGTTTTTT. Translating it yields CASSPIFSGELFF.